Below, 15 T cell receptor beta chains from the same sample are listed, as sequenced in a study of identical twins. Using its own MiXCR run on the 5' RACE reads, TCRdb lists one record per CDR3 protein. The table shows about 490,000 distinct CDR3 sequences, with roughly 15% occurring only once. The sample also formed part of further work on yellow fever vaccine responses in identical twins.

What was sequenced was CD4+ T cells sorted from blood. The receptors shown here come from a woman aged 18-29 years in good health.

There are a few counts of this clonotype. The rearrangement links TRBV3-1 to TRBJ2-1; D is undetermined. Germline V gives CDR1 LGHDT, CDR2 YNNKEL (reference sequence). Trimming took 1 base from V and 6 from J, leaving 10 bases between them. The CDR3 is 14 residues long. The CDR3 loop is CASSQGRQPNEQFF. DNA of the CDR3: TGTGCCAGCAGCCAAGGTCGGCAGCCCAATGAGCAGTTCTTC.

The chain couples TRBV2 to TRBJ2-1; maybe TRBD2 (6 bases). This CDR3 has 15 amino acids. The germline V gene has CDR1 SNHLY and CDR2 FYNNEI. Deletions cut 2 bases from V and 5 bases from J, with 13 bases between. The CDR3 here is CASSERWEAHNEQFF. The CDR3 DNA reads TGTGCCAGCAGTGAACGGTGGGAGGCCCACAATGAGCAGTTCTTC.

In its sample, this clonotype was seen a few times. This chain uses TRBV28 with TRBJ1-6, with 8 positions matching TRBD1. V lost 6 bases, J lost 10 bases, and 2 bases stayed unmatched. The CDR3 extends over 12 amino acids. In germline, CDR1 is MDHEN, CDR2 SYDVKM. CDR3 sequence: CASSTGGSPLHF. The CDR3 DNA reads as TGTGCCAGCAGCACAGGGGGATCACCCCTCCACTTT.

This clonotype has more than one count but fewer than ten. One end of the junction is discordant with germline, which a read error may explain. CDR3 sequence reads: CASSLAANYNEQFF. DNA of the CDR3: TGTGCCAGCAGCCTAGCGGCTAATTACAATGAGCAGTTCTTC. The V call is TRBV7-9, the J call TRBJ2-1, with 7 positions matching TRBD2. CDR3 length: 14 residues. Germline V gene lookup returns CDR1 SEHNR and CDR2 FQNEAQ (reference sequence).

The CDR3 region is CATSDRDKSNEQFF. The CDR3 DNA is TGTGCCACCAGTGACCGGGACAAGTCCAATGAGCAGTTCTTC. This sequence joins TRBV24-1 and TRBJ2-1; D is possibly TRBD1 (6 bases). The CDR3 has 14 amino acids. V shed 4 bases and J shed 6 bases, with 12 bases lying between them. From germline, CDR1 is KGHDR and CDR2 SFDVKD.

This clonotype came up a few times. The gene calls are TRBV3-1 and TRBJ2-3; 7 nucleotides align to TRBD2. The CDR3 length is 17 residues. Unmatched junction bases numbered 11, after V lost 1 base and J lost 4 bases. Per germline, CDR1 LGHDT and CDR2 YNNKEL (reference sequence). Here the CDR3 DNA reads TGTGCCAGCAGCCAAGGATTTGGAGTTGCGGGAGCAGATACGCAGTATTTT. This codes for CASSQGFGVAGADTQYF.

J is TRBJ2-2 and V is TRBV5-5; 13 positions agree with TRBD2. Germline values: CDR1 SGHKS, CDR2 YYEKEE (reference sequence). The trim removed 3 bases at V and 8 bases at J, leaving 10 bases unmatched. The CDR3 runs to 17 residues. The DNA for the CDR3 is TGTGCCAGCAGCTCGGGACTAGCGGGATTAGGTGTTGGGGAGCTGTTTTTT. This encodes CASSSGLAGLGVGELFF.

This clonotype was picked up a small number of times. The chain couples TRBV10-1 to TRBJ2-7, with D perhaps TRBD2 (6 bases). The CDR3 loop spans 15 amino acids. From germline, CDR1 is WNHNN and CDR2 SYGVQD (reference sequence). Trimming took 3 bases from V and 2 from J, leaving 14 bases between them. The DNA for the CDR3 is TGCGCCAGCAGTGATGGCCGGGGGATGCCCTACGAGCAGTACTTC. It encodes CASSDGRGMPYEQYF.

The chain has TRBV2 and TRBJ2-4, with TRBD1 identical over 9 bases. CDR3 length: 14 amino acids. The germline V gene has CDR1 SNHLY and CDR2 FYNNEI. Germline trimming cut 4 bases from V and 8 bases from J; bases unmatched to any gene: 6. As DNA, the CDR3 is TGTGCCAGCAGTGGTTACAGGGGGCTCGACATTCAGTACTTC. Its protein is CASSGYRGLDIQYF.

CDR3 region: CSAPRQGNNQPQHF. DNA of the CDR3: TGCAGTGCGCCCCGACAGGGGAACAATCAGCCCCAGCATTTT. The chain recombines TRBV20-1 with TRBJ1-5, with 8 bases matching TRBD1. This CDR3 is built from 14 residues. Trimming at V came to 6 bases and at J to 3 bases, leaving 7 bases not matched to a gene. Germline CDR1 DFQATT, CDR2 SNEGSKA (reference sequence).

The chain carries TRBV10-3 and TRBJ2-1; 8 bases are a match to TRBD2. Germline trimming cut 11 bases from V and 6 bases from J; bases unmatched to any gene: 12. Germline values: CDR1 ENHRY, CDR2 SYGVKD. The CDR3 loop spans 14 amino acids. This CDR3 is CASQSGLEGNEQFF. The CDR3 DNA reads TGTGCCTCGCAGTCGGGACTAGAGGGCAATGAGCAGTTCTTC.

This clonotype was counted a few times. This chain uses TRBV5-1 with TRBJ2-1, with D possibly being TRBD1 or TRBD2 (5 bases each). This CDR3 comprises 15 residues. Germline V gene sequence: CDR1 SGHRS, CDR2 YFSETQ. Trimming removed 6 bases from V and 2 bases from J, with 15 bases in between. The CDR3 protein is CASIEDWGPYNEQFF. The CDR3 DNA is TGCGCCAGCATCGAGGATTGGGGACCCTACAATGAGCAGTTCTTC.

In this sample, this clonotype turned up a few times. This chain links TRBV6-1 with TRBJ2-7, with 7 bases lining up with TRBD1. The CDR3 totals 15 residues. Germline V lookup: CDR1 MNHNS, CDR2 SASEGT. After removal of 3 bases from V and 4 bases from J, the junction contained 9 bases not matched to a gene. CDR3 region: CASSERHRGGYEQYV. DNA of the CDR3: TGTGCCAGCAGTGAGCGCCACAGGGGTGGGTACGAGCAGTACGTC.

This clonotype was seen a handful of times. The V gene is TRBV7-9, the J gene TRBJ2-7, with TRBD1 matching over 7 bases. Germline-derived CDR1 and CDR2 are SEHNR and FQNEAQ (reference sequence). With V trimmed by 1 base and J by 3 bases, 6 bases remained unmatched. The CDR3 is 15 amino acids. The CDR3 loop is CASSLGTGRDYEQYV. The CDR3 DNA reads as TGTGCCAGCAGCTTAGGGACAGGTCGGGACTACGAGCAGTACGTC.

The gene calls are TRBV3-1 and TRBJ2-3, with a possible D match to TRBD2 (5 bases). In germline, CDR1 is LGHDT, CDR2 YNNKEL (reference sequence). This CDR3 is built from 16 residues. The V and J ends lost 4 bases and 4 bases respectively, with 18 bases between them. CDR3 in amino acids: CASSLRAVESADTQYF. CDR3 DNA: TGTGCCAGCAGCCTTCGAGCGGTGGAGAGTGCAGATACGCAGTATTTT.